This TCR beta chain originates from a study of blood T cell repertoires in COVID-19. Study context: Samples representing acute and convalescent COVID-19 were sourced from the United States, Italy and Spain. T cells, B-cell-depleted T cells, or PBMCs provided the cDNA or gDNA that served as material.

V was cut by 4 bases and J by 6 bases, with 19 bases left in between. Germline V gene data show CDR1 as LGHDT and CDR2 as YNNKEL (reference sequence). CDR3 size: 15 residues. In the study's own analysis: Amplification of reference gene primers was used by the study to estimate nucleated cell counts. The assay was immunoSEQ multiplex PCR, and TCRdb's table has in-frame clones only and misses some. The D gene and trimming were derived from the DNA, and the V and J assignments and clone size from that table. The data show around 100,000 clones, with less than 90% seen just once and 5.1% held by the top ten.

This receptor was obtained from a human donor in a cohort sampled during active COVID-19. The chain carries TRBV3-1 (or the pseudogene TRBV3-2) and TRBJ2-7; D may be TRBD2 (6 bases). The material sequenced was peripheral blood. The CDR3 DNA reads as TGTGCCAGCAGCCCAAGTCCTGGGGGGAGTGTCGAGCAGTACTTC. Amino acids: CASSPSPGGSVEQYF.